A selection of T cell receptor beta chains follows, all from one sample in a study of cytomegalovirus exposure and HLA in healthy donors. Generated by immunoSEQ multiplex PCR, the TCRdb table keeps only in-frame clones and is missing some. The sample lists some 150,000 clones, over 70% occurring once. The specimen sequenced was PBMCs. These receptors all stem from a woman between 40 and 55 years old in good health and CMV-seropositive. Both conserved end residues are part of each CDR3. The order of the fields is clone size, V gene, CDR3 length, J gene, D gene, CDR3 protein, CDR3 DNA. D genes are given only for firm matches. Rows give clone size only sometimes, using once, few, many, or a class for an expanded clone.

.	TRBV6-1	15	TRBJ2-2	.	CASSEATGDTGELFF	TGTGCCAGCAGTGAAGCGACCGGGGACACCGGGGAGCTGTTTTTT
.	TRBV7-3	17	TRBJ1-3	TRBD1	CASSLTGTGGYGNTIYF	TGTGCCAGCAGCTTAACGGGGACAGGGGGCTATGGAAACACCATATATTTT
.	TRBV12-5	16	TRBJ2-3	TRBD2	CASGQGTSGGTDTQYF	TGTGCTAGTGGTCAGGGGACTAGCGGGGGCACAGATACGCAGTATTTT
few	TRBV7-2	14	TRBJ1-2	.	CASSSFGGWNGYTF	TGTGCCAGCAGCAGTTTCGGGGGTTGGAATGGCTACACCTTC
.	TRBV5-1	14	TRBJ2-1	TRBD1	CASSSQGARNEQFF	TGCGCCAGCAGCAGCCAGGGGGCCAGGAATGAGCAGTTCTTC
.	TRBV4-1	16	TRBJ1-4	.	CASSQEGRTINEKLFF	TGCGCCAGCAGCCAAGAGGGGAGGACCATAAATGAAAAACTGTTTTTT
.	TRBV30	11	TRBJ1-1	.	CAWSRSVAAFF	TGTGCCTGGAGTCGATCGGTAGCGGCTTTCTTT
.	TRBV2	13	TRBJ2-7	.	CASSGTASYEQYF	TGTGCCAGCAGTGGGACAGCTAGCTACGAGCAGTACTTC
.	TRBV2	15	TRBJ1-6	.	CASSWQGNYNSPLHF	TGTGCCAGCTCCTGGCAGGGCAATTATAATTCACCCCTCCACTTT
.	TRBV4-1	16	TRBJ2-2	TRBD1	CASSQLGTGVAGELFF	TGCGCCAGCAGCCAACTCGGGACAGGGGTCGCCGGGGAGCTGTTTTTT
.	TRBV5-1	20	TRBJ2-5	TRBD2	CASSPSPLLAGAVKQETQYF	TGCGCCAGCAGCCCATCCCCCTTGCTAGCGGGGGCCGTAAAACAAGAGACCCAGTACTTC
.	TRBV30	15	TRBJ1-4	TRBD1	CAWRPIDRDNEKLFF	TGTGCCTGGAGGCCTATAGACAGGGATAATGAAAAACTGTTTTTT
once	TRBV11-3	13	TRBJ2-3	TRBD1	CASSTDRADTQYF	TGTGCCAGCAGCACAGACAGGGCAGATACGCAGTATTTT
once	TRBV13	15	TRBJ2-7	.	CASSVPSDSSYEQYF	TGTGCCAGCAGCGTCCCTAGTGATAGCTCCTACGAGCAGTACTTC
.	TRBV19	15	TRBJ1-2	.	CASSIVAGSPNGYTF	TGTGCCAGTAGTATAGTTGCAGGCAGTCCAAATGGCTACACCTTC
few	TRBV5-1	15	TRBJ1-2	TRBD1	CASSLGGQGNYGYTF	TGCGCCAGCAGCTTGGGGGGACAGGGAAACTATGGCTACACCTTC
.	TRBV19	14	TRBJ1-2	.	CASSIDRGAYGYTF	TGTGCCAGTAGTATAGATCGGGGGGCCTATGGCTACACCTTC
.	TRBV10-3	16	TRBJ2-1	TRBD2	CAISPSSGSPYNEQFF	TGTGCCATCAGCCCTTCTAGCGGGAGCCCCTACAATGAGCAGTTCTTC
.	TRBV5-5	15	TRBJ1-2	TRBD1	CASSLGTGGTYGYTF	TGTGCCAGCAGCTTGGGGACAGGGGGTACCTATGGCTACACCTTC
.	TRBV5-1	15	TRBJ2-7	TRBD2	CASSLLAAGAYEQYF	TGCGCCAGCAGCCTGCTTGCAGCGGGGGCCTACGAGCAGTACTTC
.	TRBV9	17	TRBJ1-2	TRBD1	CASSVAPGGEIGYGYTF	TGTGCCAGCAGCGTAGCTCCAGGGGGCGAGATCGGCTATGGCTACACCTTC
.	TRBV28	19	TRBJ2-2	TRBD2	CASSTRGGPLGGVGGELFF	TGTGCCAGCAGCACCCGCGGGGGACCCTTGGGAGGGGTTGGCGGGGAGCTGTTTTTT
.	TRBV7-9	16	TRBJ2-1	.	CASSLTGGLSYNEQFF	TGTGCCAGCAGCTTAACCGGGGGGCTAAGTTACAATGAGCAGTTCTTC
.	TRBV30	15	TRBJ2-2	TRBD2	CAWLGGSRDTGELFF	TGTGCCTGGTTGGGGGGGAGCCGGGACACCGGGGAGCTGTTTTTT
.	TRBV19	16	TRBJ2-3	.	CASSILLGGGTDTQYF	TGTGCCAGTAGTATATTGTTGGGCGGGGGCACAGATACGCAGTATTTT
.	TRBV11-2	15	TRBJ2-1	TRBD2	CASSFRGLAYNEQFF	TGTGCCAGCAGCTTTCGGGGACTAGCGTACAATGAGCAGTTCTTC
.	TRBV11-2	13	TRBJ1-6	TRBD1	CASRGQGNSPLHF	TGTGCCAGCAGGGGACAGGGGAATTCACCCCTCCACTTT
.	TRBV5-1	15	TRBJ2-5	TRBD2	CASSLLAGGQETQYF	TGCGCCAGCAGCTTGTTAGCGGGGGGGCAAGAGACCCAGTACTTC
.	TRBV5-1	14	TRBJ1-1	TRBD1	CASSPQGANTEAFF	TGCGCCAGCAGCCCACAGGGGGCGAACACTGAAGCTTTCTTT
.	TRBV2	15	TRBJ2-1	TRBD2	CASSVLAAEGDEQFF	TGTGCCAGCAGTGTACTAGCGGCCGAGGGGGATGAGCAGTTCTTC
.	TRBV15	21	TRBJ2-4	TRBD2	CATSREKGLAVTMIAKNIQYF	TGTGCCACCAGCAGAGAGAAGGGACTAGCGGTGACTATGATAGCCAAAAACATTCAGTACTTC
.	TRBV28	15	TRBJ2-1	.	CASSPPRRVTNEQFF	TGTGCCAGCAGTCCGCCTCGGAGGGTAACCAATGAGCAGTTCTTC
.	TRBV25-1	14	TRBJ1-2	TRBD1	CASSETGRNYGYTF	TGTGCCAGCAGTGAGACAGGGCGAAACTATGGCTACACCTTC
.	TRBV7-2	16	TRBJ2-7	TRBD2	CASSVVAAGGSYEQYF	TGTGCCAGCAGCGTCGTGGCAGCGGGGGGGTCCTACGAGCAGTACTTC
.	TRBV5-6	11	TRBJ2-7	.	CASSLQRVQYF	TGTGCCAGCAGCTTGCAACGCGTGCAGTACTTC
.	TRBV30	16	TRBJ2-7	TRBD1	CAWSITRGQGIYEQYF	TGTGCCTGGAGTATTACTAGGGGACAGGGGATTTACGAGCAGTACTTC
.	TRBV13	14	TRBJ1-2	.	CASSVIQGVYGYTF	TGTGCCAGCAGCGTCATACAGGGTGTGTATGGCTACACCTTC
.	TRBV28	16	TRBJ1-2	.	CASSLGSGGKYNGYTF	TGTGCCAGCAGTTTAGGCAGCGGGGGGAAGTACAATGGCTACACCTTC